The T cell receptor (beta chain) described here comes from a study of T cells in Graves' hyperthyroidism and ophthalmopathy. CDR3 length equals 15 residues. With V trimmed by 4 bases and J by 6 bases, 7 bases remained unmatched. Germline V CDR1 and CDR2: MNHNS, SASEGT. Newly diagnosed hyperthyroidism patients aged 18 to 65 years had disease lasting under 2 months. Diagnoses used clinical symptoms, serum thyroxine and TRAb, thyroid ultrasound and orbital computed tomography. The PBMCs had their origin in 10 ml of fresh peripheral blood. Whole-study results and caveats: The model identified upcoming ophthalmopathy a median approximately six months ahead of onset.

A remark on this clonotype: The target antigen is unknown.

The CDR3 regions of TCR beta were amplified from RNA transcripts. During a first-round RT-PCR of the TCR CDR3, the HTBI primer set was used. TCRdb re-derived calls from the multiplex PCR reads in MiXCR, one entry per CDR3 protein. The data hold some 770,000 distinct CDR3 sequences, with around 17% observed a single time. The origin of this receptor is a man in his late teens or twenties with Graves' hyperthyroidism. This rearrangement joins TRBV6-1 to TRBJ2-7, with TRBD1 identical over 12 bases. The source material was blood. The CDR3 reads CASSGPGQGAFEQYF. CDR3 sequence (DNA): TGTGCCAGCAGTGGACCGGGACAGGGGGCCTTCGAGCAGTACTTC.